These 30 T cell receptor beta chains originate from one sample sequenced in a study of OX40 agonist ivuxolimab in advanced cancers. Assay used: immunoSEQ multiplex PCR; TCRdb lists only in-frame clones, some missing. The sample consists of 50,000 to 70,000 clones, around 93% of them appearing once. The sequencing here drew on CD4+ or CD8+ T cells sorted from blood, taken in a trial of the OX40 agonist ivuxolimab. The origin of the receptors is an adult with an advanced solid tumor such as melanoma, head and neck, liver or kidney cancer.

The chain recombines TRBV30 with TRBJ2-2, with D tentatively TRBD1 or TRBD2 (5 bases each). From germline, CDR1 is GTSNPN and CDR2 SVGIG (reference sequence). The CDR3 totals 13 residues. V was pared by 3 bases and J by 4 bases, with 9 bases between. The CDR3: CAWSGTTTGELFF. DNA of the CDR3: TGTGCCTGGAGCGGGACGACCACCGGGGAGCTGTTTTTT.

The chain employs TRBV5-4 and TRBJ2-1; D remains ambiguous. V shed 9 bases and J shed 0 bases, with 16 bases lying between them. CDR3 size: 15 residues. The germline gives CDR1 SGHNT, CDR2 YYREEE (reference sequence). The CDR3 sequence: CAIQTDESSYNEQFF. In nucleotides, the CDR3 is TGTGCCATCCAAACGGACGAGAGCTCCTACAATGAGCAGTTCTTC.

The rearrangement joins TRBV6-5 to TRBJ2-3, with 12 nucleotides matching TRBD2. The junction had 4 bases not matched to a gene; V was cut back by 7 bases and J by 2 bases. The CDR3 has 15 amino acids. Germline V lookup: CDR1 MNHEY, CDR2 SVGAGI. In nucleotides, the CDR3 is TGTGCCAGCAAGCGGACTAGCGGGGACACAGATACGCAGTATTTT. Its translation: CASKRTSGDTDTQYF.

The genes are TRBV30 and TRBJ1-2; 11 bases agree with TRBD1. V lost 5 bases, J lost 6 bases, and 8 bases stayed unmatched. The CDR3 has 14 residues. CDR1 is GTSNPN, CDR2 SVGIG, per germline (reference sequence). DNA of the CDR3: TGTGCCTGGCGAACCGGGACAGGGGGAAATGGCTACACCTTC. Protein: CAWRTGTGGNGYTF.

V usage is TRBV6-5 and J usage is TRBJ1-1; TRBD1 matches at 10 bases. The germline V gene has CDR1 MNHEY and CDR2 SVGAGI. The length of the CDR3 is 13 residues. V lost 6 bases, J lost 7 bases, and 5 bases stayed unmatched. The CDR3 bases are TGTGCCAGCAGACGACAGGGGGCTGGTGAAGCTTTCTTT. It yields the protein CASRRQGAGEAFF.

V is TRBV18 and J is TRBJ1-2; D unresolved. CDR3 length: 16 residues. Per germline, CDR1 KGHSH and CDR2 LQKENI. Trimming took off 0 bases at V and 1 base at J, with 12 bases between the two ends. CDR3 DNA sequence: TGTGCCAGCTCACCACCGGTTTTAAGCCTTAACTATGGCTACACCTTC. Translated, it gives CASSPPVLSLNYGYTF.

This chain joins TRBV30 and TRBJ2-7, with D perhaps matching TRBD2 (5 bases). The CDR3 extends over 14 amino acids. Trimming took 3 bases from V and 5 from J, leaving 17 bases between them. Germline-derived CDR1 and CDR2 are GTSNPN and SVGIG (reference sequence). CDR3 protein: CAWSRGESGHEQYF. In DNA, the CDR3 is TGTGCCTGGAGCCGGGGAGAATCTGGCCACGAGCAGTACTTC.

CDR3 nucleotide sequence: TGTGCCATCAGGGAGACCGGGACGGCGAACACCGGGGAGCTGTTTTTT. This gives the protein CAIRETGTANTGELFF. The V and J genes are TRBV10-3 and TRBJ2-2; D could derive from TRBD1 or TRBD2 (5 bases each). Germline V lookup: CDR1 ENHRY, CDR2 SYGVKD. The V gene lost 6 bases and the J gene lost 0 bases, with 14 bases spanning the gap. The CDR3 extends over 16 amino acids.

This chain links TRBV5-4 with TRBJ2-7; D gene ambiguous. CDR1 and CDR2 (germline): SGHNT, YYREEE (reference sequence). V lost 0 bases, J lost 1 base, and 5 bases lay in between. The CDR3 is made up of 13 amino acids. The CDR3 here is CASSLVSSYEQYF. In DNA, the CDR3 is TGTGCCAGCAGCTTGGTGTCGTCCTACGAGCAGTACTTC.

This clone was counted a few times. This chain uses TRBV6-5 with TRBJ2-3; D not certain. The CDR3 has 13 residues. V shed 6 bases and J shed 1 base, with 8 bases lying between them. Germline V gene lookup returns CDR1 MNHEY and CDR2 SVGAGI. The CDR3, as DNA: TGTGCCAGCAGCAACGAAGGCACAGATACGCAGTATTTT. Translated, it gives CASSNEGTDTQYF.

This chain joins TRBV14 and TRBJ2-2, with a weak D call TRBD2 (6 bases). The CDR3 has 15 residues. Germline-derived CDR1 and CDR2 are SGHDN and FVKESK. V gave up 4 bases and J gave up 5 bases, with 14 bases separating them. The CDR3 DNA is TGTGCCAGCAGCCCGGGACTGAGAACAACCGGGGAGCTGTTTTTT. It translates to CASSPGLRTTGELFF.

CDR3 amino acids: CASSRGQGETQYF. In nucleotides, the CDR3 is TGTGCCAGCAGCCGAGGACAGGGGGAGACCCAGTACTTC. This rearrangement joins TRBV7-9 to TRBJ2-5; the match to TRBD1 covers 9 bases. The CDR3 covers 13 residues. V gave up 5 bases and J gave up 5 bases; unmatched junction bases: 3. From germline, CDR1 is SEHNR and CDR2 FQNEAQ (reference sequence).

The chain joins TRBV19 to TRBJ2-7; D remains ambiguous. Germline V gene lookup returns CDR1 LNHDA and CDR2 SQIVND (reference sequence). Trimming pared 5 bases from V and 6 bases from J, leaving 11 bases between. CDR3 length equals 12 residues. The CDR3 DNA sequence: TGTGCCAGTAGTCAGACCGCGGCCGAGCAGTACTTC. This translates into CASSQTAAEQYF.

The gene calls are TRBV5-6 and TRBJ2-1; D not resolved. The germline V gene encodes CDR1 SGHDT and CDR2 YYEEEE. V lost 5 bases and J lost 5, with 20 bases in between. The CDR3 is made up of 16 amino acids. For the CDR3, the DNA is TGTGCCAGCAGTTGGTCAGGCCTAAATCTCAACAATGAGCAGTTCTTC. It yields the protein CASSWSGLNLNNEQFF. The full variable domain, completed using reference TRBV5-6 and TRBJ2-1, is DAGVTQSPTHLIKTRGQQVTLRCSPKSGHDTVSWYQQALGQGPQFIFQYYEEEERQRGNFPDRFSGHQFPNYSSELNVNALLLGDSALYLCASSWSGLNLNNEQFFGPGTRLTVL.

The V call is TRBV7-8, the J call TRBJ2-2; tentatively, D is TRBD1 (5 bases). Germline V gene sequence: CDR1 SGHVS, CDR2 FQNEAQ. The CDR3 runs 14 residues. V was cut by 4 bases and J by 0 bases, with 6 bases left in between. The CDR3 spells CASSWTTNTGELFF. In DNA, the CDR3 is TGTGCCAGCAGCTGGACAACGAACACCGGGGAGCTGTTTTTT. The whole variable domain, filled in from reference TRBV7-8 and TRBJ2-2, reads GAGVSQSPRYKVAKRGQDVALRCDPISGHVSLFWYQQALGQGPEFLTYFQNEAQLDKSGLPSDRFFAERPEGSVSTLKIQRTQQEDSAVYLCASSWTTNTGELFFGEGSRLTVL.

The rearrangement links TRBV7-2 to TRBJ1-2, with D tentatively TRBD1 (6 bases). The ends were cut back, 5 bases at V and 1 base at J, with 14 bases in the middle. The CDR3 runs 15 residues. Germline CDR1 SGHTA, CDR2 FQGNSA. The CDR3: CASSDYGQFNYGYTF. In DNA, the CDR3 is TGTGCCAGCAGCGACTACGGACAGTTTAACTATGGCTACACCTTC.

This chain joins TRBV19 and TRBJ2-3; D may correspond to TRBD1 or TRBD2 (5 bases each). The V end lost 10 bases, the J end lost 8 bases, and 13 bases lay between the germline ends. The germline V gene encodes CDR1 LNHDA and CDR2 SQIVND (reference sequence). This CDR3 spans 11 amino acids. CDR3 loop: CAIREGPTQYF. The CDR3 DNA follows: TGTGCCATCAGAGAGGGGCCTACGCAGTATTTT.

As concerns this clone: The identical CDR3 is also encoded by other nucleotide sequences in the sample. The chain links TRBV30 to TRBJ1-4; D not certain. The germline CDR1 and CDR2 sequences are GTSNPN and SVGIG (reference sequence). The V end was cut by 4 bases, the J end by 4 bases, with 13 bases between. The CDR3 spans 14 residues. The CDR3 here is CAWTQSALNEKLFF. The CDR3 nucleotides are TGTGCCTGGACTCAGTCGGCCCTTAATGAAAAACTGTTTTTT.

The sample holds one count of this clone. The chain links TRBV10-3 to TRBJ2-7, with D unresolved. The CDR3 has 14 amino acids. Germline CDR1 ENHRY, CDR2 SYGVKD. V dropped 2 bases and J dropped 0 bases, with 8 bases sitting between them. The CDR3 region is CAISETSNSYEQYF. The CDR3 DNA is TGTGCCATCAGTGAGACCAGCAACTCCTACGAGCAGTACTTC.

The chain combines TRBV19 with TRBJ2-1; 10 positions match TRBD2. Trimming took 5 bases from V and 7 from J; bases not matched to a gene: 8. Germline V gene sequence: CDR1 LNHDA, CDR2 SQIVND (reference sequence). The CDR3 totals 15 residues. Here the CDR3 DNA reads TGTGCCAGTAGTTCCCAGGTAGCGGGAGGTAATGAGCAGTTCTTC. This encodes CASSSQVAGGNEQFF. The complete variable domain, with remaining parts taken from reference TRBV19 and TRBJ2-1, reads DGGITQSPKYLFRKEGQNVTLSCEQNLNHDAMYWYRQDPGQGLRLIYYSQIVNDFQKGDIAEGYSVSREKKESFPLTVTSAQKNPTAFYLCASSSQVAGGNEQFFGPGTRLTVL.

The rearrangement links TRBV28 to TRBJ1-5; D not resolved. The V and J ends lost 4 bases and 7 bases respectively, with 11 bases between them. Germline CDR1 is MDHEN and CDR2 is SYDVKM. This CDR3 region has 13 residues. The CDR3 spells CASSSGVRQPQHF. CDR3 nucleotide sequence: TGTGCCAGCAGTTCGGGAGTCCGACAGCCCCAGCATTTT. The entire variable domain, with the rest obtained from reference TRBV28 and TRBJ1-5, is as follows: DVKVTQSSRYLVKRTGEKVFLECVQDMDHENMFWYRQDPGLGLRLIYFSYDVKMKEKGDIPEGYSVSREKKERFSLILESASTNQTSMYLCASSSGVRQPQHFGDGTRLSIL.

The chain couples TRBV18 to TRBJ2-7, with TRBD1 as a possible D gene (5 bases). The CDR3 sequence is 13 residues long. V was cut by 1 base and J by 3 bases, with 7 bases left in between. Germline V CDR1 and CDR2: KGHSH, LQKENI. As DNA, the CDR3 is TGTGCCAGCTCACCACGCGACAGCTACGAGCAGTACTTC. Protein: CASSPRDSYEQYF.

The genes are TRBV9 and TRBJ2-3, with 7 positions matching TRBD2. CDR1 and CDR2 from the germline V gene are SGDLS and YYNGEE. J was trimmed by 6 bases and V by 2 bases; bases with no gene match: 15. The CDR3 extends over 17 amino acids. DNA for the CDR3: TGTGCCAGCAGCGTGGACCCTCTGGGAGGGATTCTGGATACGCAGTATTTT. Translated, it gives CASSVDPLGGILDTQYF.

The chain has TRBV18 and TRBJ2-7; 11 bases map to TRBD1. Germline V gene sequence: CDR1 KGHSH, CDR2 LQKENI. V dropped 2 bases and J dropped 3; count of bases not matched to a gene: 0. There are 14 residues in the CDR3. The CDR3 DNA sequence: TGTGCCAGCTCACCAGGGACAGGGGGCTACGAGCAGTACTTC. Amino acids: CASSPGTGGYEQYF.

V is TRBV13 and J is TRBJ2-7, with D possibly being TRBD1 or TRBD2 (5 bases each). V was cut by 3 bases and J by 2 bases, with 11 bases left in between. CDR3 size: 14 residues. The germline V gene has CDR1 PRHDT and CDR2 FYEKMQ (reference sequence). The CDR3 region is CASSFGTVAYEQYF. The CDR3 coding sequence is TGTGCCAGCAGCTTCGGGACCGTCGCCTACGAGCAGTACTTC.

CDR3 amino acids: CAWKLNLDNSPLHF. For the CDR3, the DNA is TGTGCCTGGAAATTAAATCTGGATAATTCACCCCTCCACTTT. The chain combines TRBV30 with TRBJ1-6; D ambiguous. The CDR3 sequence is 14 residues long. The germline V gene has CDR1 GTSNPN and CDR2 SVGIG (reference sequence). Trimming removed 4 bases from V and 5 bases from J, with 12 bases in between.

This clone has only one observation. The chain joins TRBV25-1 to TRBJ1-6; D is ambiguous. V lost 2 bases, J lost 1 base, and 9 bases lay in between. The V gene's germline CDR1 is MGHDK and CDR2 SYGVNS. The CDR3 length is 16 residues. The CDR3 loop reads CASSERSGSYNSPLHF. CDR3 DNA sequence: TGTGCCAGCAGTGAACGATCCGGATCCTATAATTCACCCCTCCACTTT.

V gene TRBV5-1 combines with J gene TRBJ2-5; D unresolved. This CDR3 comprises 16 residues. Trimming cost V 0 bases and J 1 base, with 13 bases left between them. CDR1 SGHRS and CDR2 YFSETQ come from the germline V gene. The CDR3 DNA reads TGCGCCAGCAGCTTGGTGATGGGCCTCACCCAAGAGACCCAGTACTTC. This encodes CASSLVMGLTQETQYF.

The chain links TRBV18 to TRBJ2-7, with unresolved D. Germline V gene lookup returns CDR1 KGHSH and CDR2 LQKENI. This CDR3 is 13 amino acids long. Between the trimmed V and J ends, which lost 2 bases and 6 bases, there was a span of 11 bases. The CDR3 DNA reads TGTGCCAGCTCACCAGGGGAAGATCGCGAGCAGTACTTC. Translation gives CASSPGEDREQYF.

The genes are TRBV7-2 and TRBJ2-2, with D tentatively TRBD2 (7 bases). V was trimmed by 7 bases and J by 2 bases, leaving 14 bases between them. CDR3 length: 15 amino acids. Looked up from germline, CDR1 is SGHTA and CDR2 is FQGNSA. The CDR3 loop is CASTMAGANTGELFF. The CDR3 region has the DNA TGTGCCAGCACGATGGCGGGGGCTAACACCGGGGAGCTGTTTTTT.